The 14 T cell receptor beta chains presented below share a single source sample, sequenced in a study of cytomegalovirus exposure and HLA in healthy donors. Researchers ran the PCR with 60 Vbeta and 13 Jbeta primers. Assay: immunoSEQ multiplex PCR; the TCRdb copy retains only in-frame clones and omits some. The repertoire has around 190,000 clones, over 75% of them found once; the top ten carry about 2.7%. Sequenced: PBMCs. The receptors stem from a woman in her 30s in good health and CMV-seronegative.

The gene calls are TRBV18 and TRBJ2-5, with D hard to call. V shed 3 bases and J shed 8 bases, with 13 bases lying between them. The CDR3 consists of 13 residues. Germline assignment: CDR1 KGHSH and CDR2 LQKENI. DNA of the CDR3: TGTGCCAGCTCACCGCGGTCGGTGGAAACCCAGTACTTC. Its translation is CASSPRSVETQYF.

This clone was observed a single time. This chain joins TRBV5-5 and TRBJ1-1; D is undetermined. The CDR3 is 13 residues long. Germline-derived CDR1 and CDR2 are SGHKS and YYEKEE (reference sequence). The V and J ends lost 4 bases and 13 bases respectively, with 20 bases between them. The CDR3 loop reads CASSQRPGSPLFF. CDR3 nucleotides: TGTGCCAGCAGCCAACGTCCTGGGAGCCCGCTTTTCTTT.

The V and J genes are TRBV7-9 and TRBJ1-3; 11 positions agree with TRBD1. The J segment lost 2 bases and the V segment lost 4 bases, leaving 4 bases of the junction unmatched. The CDR3 runs to 16 residues. Per germline, CDR1 SEHNR and CDR2 FQNEAQ (reference sequence). The CDR3 bases are TGTGCCAGCAGCTCCAAGGACAGGGGGCCTGGAAACACCATATATTTT. It yields the protein CASSSKDRGPGNTIYF.

CDR3 DNA: TGTGCCTCCTCTGCCCCGGTAGAAAAACTGTTTTTT. It translates to CASSAPVEKLFF. J is TRBJ1-4 and V is TRBV18, with no clear D. This CDR3 has 12 residues. V was cut by 11 bases and J by 8 bases, with 15 bases left in between. Germline CDR1 KGHSH, CDR2 LQKENI.

The rearrangement links TRBV4-1 to TRBJ1-6, with 8 bases aligning to TRBD1. There are 11 residues in the CDR3. The V gene's germline CDR1 is MGHRA and CDR2 YSYEKL. V was clipped by 3 bases and J by 16 bases; unmatched bases: 2. DNA of the CDR3: TGCGCCAGCAGCCAGACAGGGGAACTCCACTTT. Protein: CASSQTGELHF.

The genes are TRBV7-9 and TRBJ1-3, with D maybe TRBD1 (6 bases). This CDR3 contains 17 residues. Germline V lookup: CDR1 SEHNR, CDR2 FQNEAQ (reference sequence). V lost 4 bases and J 4 bases, leaving 20 bases between the germline ends. CDR3 in amino acids: CASSSTKQGTLGNTIYF. CDR3 DNA: TGTGCCAGCAGCTCGACAAAACAGGGAACGCTCGGAAACACCATATATTTT.

The chain employs TRBV6-5 and TRBJ1-2, with a tentative D call TRBD1 (6 bases). Germline V gene sequence: CDR1 MNHEY, CDR2 SVGAGI. This CDR3 region has 15 residues. Trimming took 0 bases from V and 2 from J, leaving 10 bases between them. CDR3 loop: CASSYSDRTNYGYTF. CDR3 nucleotide sequence: TGTGCCAGCAGTTACTCGGACAGAACAAACTATGGCTACACCTTC.

The V gene is TRBV4-1, the J gene TRBJ1-1, with a tentative D call TRBD1 (6 bases). CDR1 and CDR2 (germline): MGHRA, YSYEKL. This CDR3 spans 12 amino acids. Between the trimmed V and J ends, which lost 4 bases and 5 bases, there was a span of 8 bases. CDR3 in amino acids: CASSLQGTEAFF. In DNA form, the CDR3 reads TGCGCCAGCAGCCTGCAGGGGACTGAAGCTTTCTTT.

The count of this clone is one. The rearrangement uses TRBV11-3 and TRBJ1-1, with 8 bases that match TRBD1. Germline trimming cut 5 bases from V and 5 bases from J; bases unmatched to any gene: 13. From germline, CDR1 is SGHNT and CDR2 YENEEA. The CDR3 runs 16 residues. The CDR3 nucleotides read TGTGCCAGCAGCCTTATCGAACGGACAGGGTTAACTGAAGCTTTCTTT. This sequence encodes CASSLIERTGLTEAFF.

The chain carries TRBV19 and TRBJ2-1; 14 nucleotides agree with TRBD2. J lost 3 bases, V lost 7 bases, and 8 bases had no gene match. Germline loops: CDR1 LNHDA, CDR2 SQIVND (reference sequence). The CDR3 is made up of 17 amino acids. Written as DNA, the CDR3 is TGTGCCAGTACCTCCGGACTAGCGGGGGGCCTCTACAATGAGCAGTTCTTC. Its translation is CASTSGLAGGLYNEQFF.

As regards this clone: One end of the junction varies from germline; a read error may be responsible. The chain has TRBV5-1 and TRBJ1-2, with 8 bases that match TRBD1. This CDR3 comprises 14 residues. The germline V gene encodes CDR1 SGHRS and CDR2 YFSETQ. DNA of the CDR3: TGCGCCAGCAGCTCTGGACAGGGTGGCTATGGCTACCCCTTC. It translates to CASSSGQGGYGYPF.

This clone came up a few times. This chain connects TRBV18 to TRBJ2-1, with 9 bases identical to TRBD2. The V and J ends lost 6 bases and 4 bases, in that order; junction bases with no gene match: 1. CDR1 and CDR2 from the germline V gene are KGHSH and LQKENI. The CDR3 spans 13 residues. CDR3 residues: CASSSGGYNEQFF. For the CDR3, the DNA is TGTGCCAGCTCTAGCGGGGGTTACAATGAGCAGTTCTTC.

V is TRBV6-4 and J is TRBJ2-4; D is perhaps TRBD1 (6 bases). This CDR3 spans 15 amino acids. With 0 bases removed from V and 9 bases from J, the gap between germline ends came to 15 bases. Germline V lookup: CDR1 MRHNA, CDR2 SNTAGT. The CDR3 spells CASSDSTKQGCIQYF. CDR3 nucleotides: TGTGCCAGCAGTGACTCCACCAAACAGGGATGCATTCAGTACTTC.

J is TRBJ1-5 and V is TRBV6-1; D not resolved. Looked up from germline, CDR1 is MNHNS and CDR2 is SASEGT. This CDR3 is built from 12 residues. V lost 5 bases and J 3 bases, leaving 5 bases between the germline ends. The CDR3 bases are TGTGCCAGCAGTCCCTACAATCAGCCCCAGCATTTT. As protein: CASSPYNQPQHF.